The 13 T cell receptor beta chains in this list originate from one sample, sequenced in a study of molecular identifiers for immune sequencing clone quantification. Using its own MiXCR run on the PCR reads, TCRdb lists one record per CDR3 protein. The sample yields about 320,000 distinct CDR3 sequences, roughly 23% seen once. Input material: naive CD8+ T cells from blood, with Jurkat cell RNA spiked in. Subset reported: FACS-sorted CD8+CD4-CCR7+CD45RA+ naive T cells. The source is a human donor in good health. Some libraries in this study had Jurkat cell RNA spiked in.

Many counts were recorded for this clonotype. The chain employs TRBV12-5 and TRBJ2-2; D ambiguous. The V end lost 3 bases, the J end lost 3 bases, and 2 bases lay between the germline ends. Germline V gene data show CDR1 as LGHNT and CDR2 as FRNRAP. The CDR3 is 12 residues long. CDR3 sequence reads: CASGFHTGELFF. The CDR3, as DNA: TGTGCTAGTGGTTTTCACACCGGGGAGCTGTTTTTT.

With respect to this clonotype: A clone one base away is much larger, so this may be a read error. The chain employs TRBV6-5 and TRBJ2-3; TRBD2 matches 7 bases. The DNA end is more similar to TRBJ2-5, so the J call may be wrong. The CDR3 totals 15 residues. Per the germline V gene, CDR1 is MNHEY and CDR2 is SVGAGI. The chain's CDR3 is CASSTGTNPQETQYF. The CDR3 DNA follows: TGTGCCAGCAGTACCGGGACTAACCCCCAAGAGACCCAGTACTTC.

This clonotype has a count of ten or more. This rearrangement joins TRBV20-1 to TRBJ2-2; D could derive from TRBD1 or TRBD2 (6 bases each). This CDR3 has 15 residues. The V end was cut by 3 bases, the J end by 0 bases, with 11 bases between. Germline CDR1 reads DFQATT; CDR2 reads SNEGSKA (reference sequence). The CDR3 region is CSASHGGSNTGELFF. CDR3 coding DNA: TGCAGTGCTAGTCACGGGGGCTCGAACACCGGGGAGCTGTTTTTT.

The chain carries TRBV12-3 or TRBV12-4 and TRBJ2-2; 8 bases are shared with TRBD2. J gave up 1 base and V 6 bases, and 4 bases lay outside the gene matches. The length of the CDR3 is 15 residues. This chain's CDR3 is CASSPSGRNTGELFF. Written as DNA, the CDR3 is TGTGCCAGCAGCCCTAGCGGGCGGAACACCGGGGAGCTGTTTTTT.

This clonotype appeared many times. The V and J genes are TRBV19 and TRBJ2-2; D call uncertain. V lost 3 bases and J 0 bases, leaving 8 bases between the germline ends. The CDR3 is 15 residues long. Germline assignment: CDR1 LNHDA and CDR2 SQIVND (reference sequence). CDR3 DNA: TGTGCCAGTAGTATCACGGGCGCGAACACCGGGGAGCTGTTTTTT. Amino acid sequence: CASSITGANTGELFF.

Notes on this clonotype: With a much larger clone just one base away, this may be a read error. The rearrangement links TRBV14 to TRBJ1-3, with 11 bases aligning to TRBD1. The germline V gene encodes CDR1 SGHDN and CDR2 FVKESK. The CDR3 has 17 amino acids. Trimming took 3 bases from V and 2 from J; bases not matched to a gene: 6. This CDR3 is CASSHRRGQGAGNTIYF. The CDR3 region has the DNA TGTGCCAGCAGCCACCGGAGGGGACAGGGGGCTGGAAACACCATATATTTT.

This clonotype appeared many times. The chain uses TRBV4-2 and TRBJ2-3; D call uncertain. V lost 4 bases to trimming and J lost 0 bases, with 14 bases between them. CDR1 is LGHNA, CDR2 YNFKEQ, per germline. This CDR3 spans 16 amino acids. CDR3 sequence reads: CASSPPSGPSTDTQYF. In nucleotides, the CDR3 is TGTGCCAGCAGCCCCCCCTCGGGTCCTAGCACAGATACGCAGTATTTT.

The table lists this clonotype with a few counts. The CDR3 region is CASSHGLAGGRRNEQFF. DNA for the CDR3: TGTGCCAGCAGCCACGGACTAGCGGGAGGGCGAAGGAATGAGCAGTTCTTC. V and J are TRBV14 and TRBJ2-1; 15 bases fit TRBD2. Germline V gene sequence: CDR1 SGHDN, CDR2 FVKESK. This CDR3 is 17 amino acids long. Trimming removed 3 bases from V and 7 bases from J; junction bases left unmatched: 7.

This clonotype was counted a few times. CDR3 sequence reads: CASSLKGRLRGWGEAFF. As DNA, the CDR3 is TGTGCCAGCAGCTTAAAGGGCCGCCTGAGGGGATGGGGTGAAGCTTTCTTT. This rearrangement joins TRBV13 to TRBJ1-1; D perhaps matches TRBD1 (5 bases). The V gene's germline CDR1 is PRHDT and CDR2 FYEKMQ (reference sequence). Trimming took 2 bases from V and 7 from J, leaving 23 bases between them. The CDR3 contains 17 residues.

This clonotype appeared a few times. The J gene is TRBJ1-1, the V gene TRBV30; 9 positions match TRBD1. The germline V gene has CDR1 GTSNPN and CDR2 SVGIG (reference sequence). This CDR3 contains 15 residues. The trim removed 1 base at V and 5 bases at J, leaving 8 bases unmatched. CDR3 region: CAWSGGGTGLTEAFF. Written as DNA, the CDR3 is TGTGCCTGGAGTGGGGGCGGGACAGGGCTGACTGAAGCTTTCTTT.

The chain is built from TRBV7-8 and TRBJ2-2; D possibly corresponds to TRBD1 (5 bases). V shed 8 bases and J shed 0 bases, with 10 bases lying between them. The germline gives CDR1 SGHVS, CDR2 FQNEAQ. CDR3 size: 14 residues. The CDR3, as DNA: TGTGCCAGCCTAGGGGCAGCGAACACCGGGGAGCTGTTTTTT. It is translated as CASLGAANTGELFF.

Only a few counts were recorded for this clonotype. The chain uses TRBV6-2 or TRBV6-3 and TRBJ2-1; 7 bases map to TRBD2. J lost 7 bases, V lost 2 bases, and 8 bases had no gene match. This CDR3 spans 15 amino acids. Germline values: CDR1 MNHEY, CDR2 SVGEGT. CDR3 in DNA: TGTGCCAGCAGTTACGTTTGGACTAGTAGAAATGAGCAGTTCTTC. It translates to CASSYVWTSRNEQFF.

As for this clonotype: Since a much larger clone is just one base distant, this may be a read error. The chain employs TRBV4-3 and TRBJ1-1; D call uncertain. CDR1 is LGHNA and CDR2 is YSLEER in the germline V gene. Trimming left V 4 bases short and J 0 bases short, with 15 bases between. This CDR3 has 16 residues. The CDR3 region has the DNA TGCGCCAGCAGCCGAGATCGGTATAGCCTGAACACTGAAGCTTTCTTT. Translation gives CASSRDRYSLNTEAFF.